The clone carrying this T cell receptor (beta chain) was recorded at least ten times. The TCR cDNA carried a universal primer site and UMIs from 5'RACE template switching. TCRdb re-called the 5' RACE reads with MiXCR, one entry per CDR3 protein. The repertoire holds about 20,000 distinct CDR3 sequences, with 5.2% as singletons. This entry is derived from a study of T cells after yellow fever vaccination. Across the whole study: SMART-Seq v4 Ultra Low Input prepared the low-cell-number fractions. Points from the study as a whole: Sorted memory cells at day 0 lacked detectable levels of almost all vaccine-responding clonotypes. Post-booster samples contained most primary-vaccination clones (around 95% CD4, less than 90% CD8).

The germline CDR1 and CDR2 sequences are SNHLY and FYNNEI. Between the trimmed V and J ends, which lost 7 bases and 2 bases, there was a span of 9 bases. The CDR3 length is 14 residues. The material sequenced was PBMCs, either bulk or a sorted T-cell subset (CD4+, CD8+, memory, or dextramer-sorted; not recorded which), taken approximately 40 days after the first yellow fever vaccination. The J gene is TRBJ2-6, the V gene TRBV2; tentatively, D is TRBD2 (6 bases). The receptor was derived from a young man who received the YFV17D yellow fever vaccine. The CDR3 nucleotides read TGTGCCAGCACCAGGGAGGCTGGGGCCAACGTCCTGACTTTC. It codes for CASTREAGANVLTF. Full variable domain (rest looked up from reference TRBV2 and TRBJ2-6): EPEVTQTPSHQVTQMGQEVILRCVPISNHLYFYWYRQILGQKVEFLVSFYNNEISEKSEIFDDQFSVERPDGSNFTLKIRSTKLEDSAMYFCASTREAGANVLTFGAGSRLTVL.